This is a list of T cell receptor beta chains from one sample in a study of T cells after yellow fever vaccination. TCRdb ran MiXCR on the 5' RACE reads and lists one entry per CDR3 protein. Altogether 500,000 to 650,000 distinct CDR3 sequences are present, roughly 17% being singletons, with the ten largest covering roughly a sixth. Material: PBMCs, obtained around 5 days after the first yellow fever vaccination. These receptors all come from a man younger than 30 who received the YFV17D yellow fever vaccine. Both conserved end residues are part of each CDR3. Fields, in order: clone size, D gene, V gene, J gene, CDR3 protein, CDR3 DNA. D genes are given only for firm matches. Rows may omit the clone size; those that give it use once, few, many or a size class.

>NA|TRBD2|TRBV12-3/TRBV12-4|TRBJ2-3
CAISLIGSSGVIADTQYF
TGTGCCATCAGTTTGATTGGATCTAGCGGGGTGATCGCAGATACGCAGTATTTT
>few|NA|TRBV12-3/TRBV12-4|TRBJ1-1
CASSLSLGQGNTEAFF
TGTGCCAGCAGTTTATCTTTAGGGCAGGGGAACACTGAAGCTTTCTTT
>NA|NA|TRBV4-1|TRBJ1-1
CASSQEAGPGAFF
TGCGCCAGCAGCCAAGAAGCAGGGCCGGGGGCTTTCTTT
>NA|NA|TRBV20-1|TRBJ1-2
CSASSSGAGANYGYTF
TGCAGTGCCAGTAGCTCGGGGGCCGGGGCTAACTATGGCTACACCTTC
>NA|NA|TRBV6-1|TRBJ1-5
CASSVMTGFNSNQPQHF
TGTGCCAGCAGTGTTATGACAGGTTTCAATAGCAATCAGCCCCAGCATTTT
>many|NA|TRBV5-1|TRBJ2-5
CASSPGAGDWETQYF
TGCGCCAGCAGCCCGGGGGCGGGGGACTGGGAGACCCAGTACTTC
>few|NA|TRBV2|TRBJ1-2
CASSGGDRNHYGYTF
TGTGCCAGCAGTGGAGGGGATAGGAACCACTATGGCTACACCTTC
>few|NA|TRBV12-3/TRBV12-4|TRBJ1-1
CASASSGGVTEAFF
TGTGCCAGCGCCTCCAGTGGGGGGGTCACTGAAGCTTTCTTT
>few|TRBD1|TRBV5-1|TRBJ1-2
CASNFGQGYGYGYTF
TGCGCCAGCAATTTCGGACAGGGCTACGGCTATGGCTACACCTTC
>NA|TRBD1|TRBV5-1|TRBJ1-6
CASSSPGQYNSPLHF
TGCGCCAGCAGCTCCCCGGGACAGTATAATTCACCCCTCCACTTT
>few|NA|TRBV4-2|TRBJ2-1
CASSQEDWTASGGAYNEQFF
TGTGCCAGCAGCCAAGAGGACTGGACGGCAAGTGGGGGGGCGTATAATGAGCAGTTCTTC
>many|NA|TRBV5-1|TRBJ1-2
CASSGGLSYGYTF
TGCGCCAGCAGCGGGGGACTGTCTTATGGCTACACCTTC
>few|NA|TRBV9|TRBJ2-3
CASGRASYAHDTQYF
TGTGCCAGCGGGCGGGCTAGCTACGCACATGATACGCAGTATTTT
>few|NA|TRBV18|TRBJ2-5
CASSPQRDEETQYF
TGTGCCAGCTCACCACAAAGGGATGAAGAGACCCAGTACTTC
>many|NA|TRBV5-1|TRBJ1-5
CANGGRDNQPQHF
TGCGCCAACGGAGGACGGGACAATCAGCCCCAGCATTTT
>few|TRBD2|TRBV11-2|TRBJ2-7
CASSPILSYLPSGAGEQYF
TGTGCCAGCAGCCCCATCCTTAGCTATCTTCCTAGCGGGGCCGGCGAGCAGTACTTC
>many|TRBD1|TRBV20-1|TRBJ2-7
CSAEDRGGEQYF
TGCAGTGCGGAGGACAGGGGTGGAGAGCAGTACTTC